These T cell receptor beta chains were read from a single sample in a study of blood T cell repertoires in COVID-19. TCRdb's table, derived via immunoSEQ multiplex PCR, lists solely in-frame clones and lacks some. The table includes approximately 400,000 clones, 81% detected once. The source material was peripheral blood. The receptor source for this set is a human donor with acute or convalescent COVID-19. The donor label of this sample is uncertain. CDR3s include the opening cysteine and the closing phenylalanine or tryptophan. The D gene is left open where the match is weak. For some rows the clone size is stated as once, few or many, or as a class when expanded; others skip it.

d_call clone_size j_call v_call cdr3_aa cdr3_nt
- - TRBJ1-5 TRBV20-1 CSASTPVGGNQPQHF TGCAGTGCTAGTACGCCGGTGGGAGGCAATCAGCCCCAGCATTTT
- - TRBJ2-7 TRBV7-2 CASSLGRTYEQYF TGTGCCAGCAGCTTAGGGAGAACCTACGAGCAGTACTTC
TRBD2 - TRBJ2-1 TRBV7-2 CASSLRRLGLAGDEQFF TGTGCCAGCAGCTTACGGCGTCTGGGACTAGCGGGAGATGAGCAGTTCTTC
- - TRBJ1-2 TRBV28 CASKEEHYGYTF TGTGCCAGCAAGGAGGAACATTATGGCTACACCTTC
- few TRBJ1-6 TRBV2 CASSEFRFTGSPLHF TGTGCCAGCAGTGAATTTCGGTTTACGGGATCACCCCTCCACTTT
TRBD1 - TRBJ2-1 TRBV5-1 CASSLITGAAGSYNEQFF TGCGCCAGCAGCTTGATTACAGGGGCAGCTGGCTCCTACAATGAGCAGTTCTTC
- - TRBJ2-1 TRBV12-3/TRBV12-4 CASSSDNHNEQFF TGTGCCAGCAGTTCGGACAATCACAATGAGCAGTTCTTC
- - TRBJ2-3 TRBV7-2 CASRADPRPDTQYF TGTGCCAGCAGAGCGGACCCCAGGCCAGATACGCAGTATTTT
- - TRBJ1-2 TRBV28 CASRGGGGGGYTF TGTGCCAGCAGGGGGGGCGGGGGCGGCGGCTACACCTTC
TRBD1 - TRBJ1-1 TRBV10-1 CASSEGTGANTEAFF TGCGCCAGCAGTGAGGGGACAGGGGCAAACACTGAAGCTTTCTTT
- - TRBJ2-7 TRBV14 CASSPRPGVRLADSSYEQYF TGTGCCAGCAGCCCGCGCCCAGGGGTAAGGCTAGCGGACAGCTCCTACGAGCAGTACTTC
TRBD1 - TRBJ2-3 TRBV7-7 CASSPLLGTGVGDTQYF TGTGCCAGCAGCCCTCTCCTTGGGACAGGGGTGGGAGATACGCAGTATTTT
- - TRBJ2-5 TRBV5-4 CASSHTVDQETQYF TGTGCCAGCAGCCACACAGTGGACCAAGAGACCCAGTACTTC
- many TRBJ1-3 TRBV2 CASSGGRNTIYF TGTGCCAGCAGTGGGGGCCGAAACACCATATATTTT
- - TRBJ1-3 TRBV3-1/TRBV3-2 CASSQVRGAGNTIYF TGTGCCAGCAGCCAAGTAAGGGGTGCTGGAAACACCATATATTTT
- - TRBJ2-3 TRBV19 CASKKLVGSDTQYF TGTGCCAGTAAGAAGCTAGTTGGATCAGATACGCAGTATTTT
TRBD2 - TRBJ2-5 TRBV27 CASSRTSGGARETQYF TGTGCCAGCAGCCGGACTAGCGGGGGGGCGCGGGAGACCCAGTACTTC
- - TRBJ1-2 TRBV27 CASSFLGGGMRYTF TGTGCCAGCAGTTTTCTGGGGGGGGGCATGCGCTACACCTTC
TRBD1 - TRBJ1-3 TRBV15 CATSVGTGPANTIYF TGTGCCACCAGCGTAGGGACAGGGCCGGCAAACACCATATATTTT
TRBD1 - TRBJ2-3 TRBV28 CASSTGGASDTQYF TGTGCCAGCAGCACAGGGGGCGCCTCAGATACGCAGTATTTT
- few TRBJ2-1 TRBV5-4 CASSRGAYEQFF TGTGCCAGCAGCCGGGGGGCGTATGAGCAGTTCTTC
TRBD2 - TRBJ2-1 TRBV19 CASTDYISGYNEQFF TGTGCCAGCACCGATTACATTAGCGGGTACAATGAGCAGTTCTTC
- once TRBJ2-7 TRBV5-1 CASSLADGGLYEQYF TGCGCCAGCAGCTTGGCCGACGGGGGGCTCTACGAGCAGTACTTC
TRBD2 - TRBJ2-2 TRBV18 CASSRLQLAGVDTGELFF TGTGCCAGCTCACGTCTCCAACTAGCGGGGGTGGACACCGGGGAGCTGTTTTTT
TRBD1 - TRBJ1-4 TRBV6-5 CASRTGSTNEKLFF TGTGCCAGCAGGACAGGGTCCACTAATGAAAAACTGTTTTTT
TRBD1 once TRBJ1-2 TRBV13 CASSLLNQGGEYGYTF TGTGCCAGCAGCTTACTTAACCAGGGGGGCGAATATGGCTACACCTTC
- once TRBJ2-7 TRBV5-5 CASSSPLGVSYEQYF TGTGCCAGCAGCTCCCCCCTCGGGGTTTCCTACGAGCAGTACTTC
TRBD2 - TRBJ2-1 TRBV19 CASRRTSGFTPYNEQFF TGTGCCAGTAGGCGGACTAGCGGGTTCACCCCCTACAATGAGCAGTTCTTC
TRBD2 - TRBJ2-7 TRBV2 CASSDIAGGSYEQYF TGTGCCAGCAGTGACATAGCGGGGGGCTCCTACGAGCAGTACTTC
- - TRBJ1-4 TRBV4-1 CASSRLSRGTNEKLFF TGCGCCAGCAGCCGACTAAGCAGAGGGACTAATGAAAAACTGTTTTTT
- - TRBJ1-2 TRBV6-5 CASISTDNYGYTF TGTGCCAGCATTTCAACAGATAACTATGGCTACACCTTC
TRBD2 - TRBJ2-3 TRBV4-1 CASSRGTTSTDTQYF TGCGCCAGCAGCCGGGGGACTACCTCCACAGATACGCAGTATTTT
- - TRBJ1-1 TRBV7-9 CASSQRGMRTEAFF TGTGCCAGCAGCCAAAGGGGAATGAGAACTGAAGCTTTCTTT
- - TRBJ1-5 TRBV2 CASMGLFSNQPQHF TGTGCCAGCATGGGCCTGTTTAGCAATCAGCCCCAGCATTTT
- - TRBJ2-5 TRBV19 CASNRVREETQYF TGTGCCAGTAACCGAGTCAGGGAAGAGACCCAGTACTTC
- few TRBJ2-1 TRBV30 CACHRTANNEQFF TGTGCCTGCCACCGGACAGCGAACAATGAGCAGTTCTTC
- few TRBJ2-3 TRBV5-1 CASTQGGRGHTDTQYF TGCGCCAGCACCCAGGGGGGACGGGGACACACAGATACGCAGTATTTT
- once TRBJ1-6 TRBV6-1 CASSDRGRPGNSPLHF TGTGCCAGCAGTGATCGAGGAAGACCCGGTAATTCACCCCTCCACTTT
- once TRBJ2-1 TRBV20-1 CSASRASVFNEQFF TGCAGTGCTAGTCGGGCTAGCGTGTTCAATGAGCAGTTCTTC
- - TRBJ1-5 TRBV19 CASSISGRNQPQHF TGTGCCAGTAGTATTTCAGGGCGCAATCAGCCCCAGCATTTT
TRBD1 - TRBJ1-3 TRBV5-5 CASHRQGVFSGNTIYF TGTGCCAGCCATCGACAGGGGGTTTTCTCTGGAAACACCATATATTTT
TRBD1 - TRBJ1-1 TRBV15 CATSRPETTGYLAGAFF TGTGCCACCAGCAGACCAGAAACGACAGGGTACCTCGCGGGGGCTTTCTTT
TRBD2 - TRBJ2-3 TRBV3-1/TRBV3-2 CASSRGLAGVLDTQYF TGTGCCAGCAGCAGGGGACTAGCGGGAGTGTTAGATACGCAGTATTTT
TRBD2 - TRBJ2-1 TRBV4-1 CASSHGLAEYNEQFF TGCGCCAGCAGCCATGGACTAGCGGAATACAATGAGCAGTTCTTC
- - TRBJ2-1 TRBV6-5 CASSSQSYNEQFF TGTGCCAGCAGTTCACAGAGCTACAATGAGCAGTTCTTC
- - TRBJ1-1 TRBV2 CASSDRREDTEAFF TGTGCCAGCAGTGACCGCAGGGAGGACACTGAAGCTTTCTTT
TRBD2 - TRBJ2-1 TRBV2 CASSGSRLAGYNEQFF TGTGCCAGCAGTGGATCGAGACTAGCGGGATACAATGAGCAGTTCTTC
- - TRBJ1-1 TRBV18 CASSSQGTEAFF TGTGCCAGCTCATCTCAGGGGACTGAAGCTTTCTTT
- - TRBJ1-1 TRBV12-3/TRBV12-4 CASSFGGKTEAFF TGTGCCAGCAGTTTTGGGGGGAAGACTGAAGCTTTCTTT
- - TRBJ1-1 TRBV27 CASTLKGYRRDTEAFF TGTGCCAGCACCCTAAAAGGGTATAGGAGGGACACTGAAGCTTTCTTT
TRBD1 - TRBJ1-2 TRBV6-5 CASSLRTGRGYTF TGTGCCAGCAGTTTACGGACAGGACGCGGCTACACCTTC
- few TRBJ1-5 TRBV27 CASSLYSWNEGQPQHF TGTGCCAGCAGTTTATACAGCTGGAATGAAGGCCAGCCCCAGCATTTT
TRBD1 - TRBJ2-3 TRBV5-6 CASSYSPGQGDTQYF TGTGCCAGCAGCTACTCCCCGGGACAGGGTGATACGCAGTATTTT
- - TRBJ1-1 TRBV15 CATSRDQALLGTEAFF TGTGCCACCAGCAGAGATCAGGCCCTCCTTGGGACTGAAGCTTTCTTT
TRBD2 - TRBJ2-5 TRBV6-5 CASSYLGLAEETQYF TGTGCCAGCAGTTACCTGGGACTAGCGGAAGAGACCCAGTACTTC
- few TRBJ2-2 TRBV19 CARGGTEGHTGELFF TGTGCCAGAGGGGGGACAGAGGGGCACACCGGGGAGCTGTTTTTT
- - TRBJ1-1 TRBV6-5 CASTDSTNTEAFF TGTGCCAGCACAGACAGCACAAACACTGAAGCTTTCTTT
TRBD1 - TRBJ2-3 TRBV28 CASRAGGASTDTQYF TGTGCCAGCAGGGCAGGGGGCGCATCGACAGATACGCAGTATTTT
TRBD1 - TRBJ1-2 TRBV5-6 CASSRGQVNYGYTF TGTGCCAGCAGCCGCGGACAGGTCAACTATGGCTACACCTTC
- - TRBJ1-5 TRBV28 CASSFTTGGDQPQHF TGTGCCAGCAGTTTCACGACGGGAGGTGATCAGCCCCAGCATTTT